This TCR beta chain was profiled in a study of T cell responses to AZD1222 COVID-19 vaccine. Study-wide results and caveats: White British people made up most donors, females outnumbered males, and clonal diversity was possibly underestimated. As reported, nearly half of all spike-specific TCRs target variant regions that are unmutated.

Clones were sequenced by immunoSEQ multiplex PCR, and TCRdb holds only the in-frame ones, with some missing. This sample carries roughly 150,000 clones, roughly 90% of them seen once, and the ten largest clones take approximately 1.4%. Concerning this clone: The target antigen is unknown.

CDR1 and CDR2 (germline): SNHLY, FYNNEI. Trimming took 2 bases from V and 0 from J, leaving 10 bases between them. This CDR3 has 15 amino acids. Material: peripheral blood, obtained 28 days after the second AZD1222 dose. V is TRBV2 and J is TRBJ1-2; D call uncertain. The clonotype was recovered from an adult who received the AZD1222 COVID-19 vaccine. The CDR3, as DNA: TGTGCCAGCAGTGAAATGGCCCGAGCTAACTATGGCTACACCTTC. It specifies CASSEMARANYGYTF.